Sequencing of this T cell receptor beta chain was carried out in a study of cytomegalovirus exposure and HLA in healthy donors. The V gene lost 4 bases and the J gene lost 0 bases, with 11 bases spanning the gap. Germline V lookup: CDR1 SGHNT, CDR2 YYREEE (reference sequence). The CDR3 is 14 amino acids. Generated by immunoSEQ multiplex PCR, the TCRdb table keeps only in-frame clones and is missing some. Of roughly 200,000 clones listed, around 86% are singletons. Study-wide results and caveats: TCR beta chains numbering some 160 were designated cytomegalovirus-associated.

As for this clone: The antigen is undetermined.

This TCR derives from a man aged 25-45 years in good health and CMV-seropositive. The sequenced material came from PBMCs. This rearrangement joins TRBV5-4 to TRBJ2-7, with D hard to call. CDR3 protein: CASSPDLFSYEQYF. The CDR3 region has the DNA TGTGCCAGCAGCCCCGACCTTTTCTCCTACGAGCAGTACTTC. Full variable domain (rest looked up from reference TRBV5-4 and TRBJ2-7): ETGVTQSPTHLIKTRGQQVTLRCSSQSGHNTVSWYQQALGQGPQFIFQYYREEENGRGNFPPRFSGLQFPNYSSELNVNALELDDSALYLCASSPDLFSYEQYFGPGTRLTVT.